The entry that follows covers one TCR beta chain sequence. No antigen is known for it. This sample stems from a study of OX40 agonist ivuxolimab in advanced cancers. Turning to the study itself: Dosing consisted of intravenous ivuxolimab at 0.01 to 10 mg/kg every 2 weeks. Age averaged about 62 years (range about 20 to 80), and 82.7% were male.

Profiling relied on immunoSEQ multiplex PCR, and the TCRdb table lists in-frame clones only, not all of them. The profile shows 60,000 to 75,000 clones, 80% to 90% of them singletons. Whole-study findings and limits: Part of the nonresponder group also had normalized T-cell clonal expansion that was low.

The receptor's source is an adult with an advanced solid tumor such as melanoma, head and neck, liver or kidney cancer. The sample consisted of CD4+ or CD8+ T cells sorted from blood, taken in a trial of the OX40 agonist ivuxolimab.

The CDR3 spells CASSLGVTGVYGYTF. DNA for the CDR3: TGTGCCAGCAGCTTAGGAGTGACAGGCGTTTATGGCTACACCTTC. The chain combines TRBV7-2 with TRBJ1-2, with D maybe TRBD1 (6 bases). CDR1 SGHTA and CDR2 FQGNSA come from the germline V gene. V was shortened by 1 base and J by 5 bases, with 14 bases between the two germline ends. The CDR3 consists of 15 residues. Variable domain in full (rest from reference TRBV7-2 and TRBJ1-2): GAGVSQSPSNKVTEKGKDVELRCDPISGHTALYWYRQSLGQGLEFLIYFQGNSAPDKSGLPSDRFSAERTGGSVSTLTIQRTQQEDSAVYLCASSLGVTGVYGYTFGSGTRLTVV.